This T cell receptor beta chain was recovered during a study of T cell responses to AZD1222 COVID-19 vaccine. Worth noting for this clone: The antigen is not known.

Findings and limits, study-wide: Spike-specific TCR breadth and depth were elevated following two AZD1222 doses. Of spike-specific TCRs, nearly half reportedly target regions left unmutated in variants.

Here immunoSEQ multiplex PCR was the method, and the copy in TCRdb shows in-frame clones only, minus some. The sample contains approximately 83,000 clones, just over 90% of which appear only once. Germline loops: CDR1 SGHAT, CDR2 FQNNGV. The CDR3 totals 13 residues. V lost 5 bases and J 7 bases, leaving 11 bases between the germline ends. Sequenced here: peripheral blood, sampled on day 0 of MenACWY control vaccination. The V and J genes are TRBV11-2 and TRBJ2-2; D remains ambiguous. This TCR derives from an adult in good health. The DNA for the CDR3 is TGTGCCAGCAGCATTGGGCGGATCGGGGAGCTGTTTTTT. The encoded protein is CASSIGRIGELFF. Full variable domain (outside the CDR3, taken from reference TRBV11-2 and TRBJ2-2): EAGVAQSPRYKIIEKRQSVAFWCNPISGHATLYWYQQILGQGPKLLIQFQNNGVVDDSQLPKDRFSAERLKGVDSTLKIQPAKLEDSAVYLCASSIGRIGELFFGEGSRLTVL.